Listed here are 7 T cell receptor beta chains from one sample, sequenced in a study of blood T cells in healthy people across ages. Primers used in a second PCR of about 7 to 12 cycles were a sample-barcoded 5' primer and a J-beta primer mix. A single record per CDR3 protein comes from TCRdb applying MiXCR to the 5' RACE reads. The sample records about 2 million distinct CDR3 sequences, roughly 50% being singletons. The sequenced sample consisted of blood. The receptors here all came from a woman aged 40 to 55 in good health.

As regards this clonotype: Compared with germline, one end of the junction differs, possibly owing to a read error. This sequence joins TRBV4-3 and TRBJ2-4; D possibly corresponds to TRBD2 (7 bases). The CDR3 contains 15 residues. Looked up from germline, CDR1 is LGHNA and CDR2 is YSLEER. As DNA, the CDR3 is TGCGCCAGCAGCCAAGATAGAGGGGGGGTAGACATTAAGTACTTC. It is translated as CASSQDRGGVDIKYF.

This clonotype was seen a handful of times. This chain uses TRBV20-1 with TRBJ1-2, with no clear D. Trimming shortened V by 1 base and J by 6 bases, and 18 bases separated the two germline ends. The V gene's germline CDR1 is DFQATT and CDR2 SNEGSKA (reference sequence). The CDR3 consists of 15 residues. This chain's CDR3 is CSARGLGTATNGYTF. The CDR3 DNA sequence: TGCAGTGCTAGAGGGCTGGGAACCGCGACCAATGGCTACACCTTC.

The gene calls are TRBV6-5 and TRBJ2-7; D could derive from TRBD1 or TRBD2 (5 bases each). Germline V CDR1 and CDR2: MNHEY, SVGAGI. V was pared by 5 bases and J by 3 bases, with 17 bases between. This CDR3 has 15 residues. This chain's CDR3 is CASSRAGTVIYEQYF. The CDR3 DNA reads as TGTGCCAGCAGTCGCGCCGGGACGGTAATCTACGAGCAGTACTTC.

V gene TRBV2 combines with J gene TRBJ2-1; D gene uncertain. The CDR3 runs 16 residues. Germline values: CDR1 SNHLY, CDR2 FYNNEI. The V and J ends lost 3 bases and 9 bases respectively, with 21 bases between them. The DNA of the CDR3 is TGTGCCAGCAGTGAGGTGGGCCCCCTCCACAATAGTGAGCAGTTCTTC. This translates into CASSEVGPLHNSEQFF.

This CDR3 reads CASSLLRGGDEKLFF. The CDR3 region has the DNA TGCGCCAGCAGCTTACTACGGGGGGGAGACGAAAAACTGTTTTTT. This chain joins TRBV5-1 and TRBJ1-4; tentatively, D is TRBD1 (5 bases). V was trimmed by 2 bases and J by 8 bases, leaving 16 bases between them. The CDR3 runs to 15 residues. CDR1 and CDR2 (germline): SGHRS, YFSETQ.

The V and J genes are TRBV5-1 and TRBJ2-4; D might be TRBD2 (5 bases). The CDR3 is 14 amino acids. V lost 0 bases and J lost 9, with 13 bases in between. The germline V gene encodes CDR1 SGHRS and CDR2 YFSETQ. Here the CDR3 DNA reads TGCGCCAGCAGCTTGGACGGTCCCGGAGGCATTCAGTACTTC. As protein: CASSLDGPGGIQYF.

The V and J genes are TRBV5-1 and TRBJ2-1, with D perhaps TRBD1 (6 bases). The J call is uncertain, as TRBJ2-7 better fits the DNA end. This CDR3 is 13 amino acids long. Germline lookup yields CDR1 SGHRS and CDR2 YFSETQ. In DNA, the CDR3 is TGCGCCAGCGGGGGCACCACCTACAATGAGCAGTACTTC. The encoded protein is CASGGTTYNEQYF.